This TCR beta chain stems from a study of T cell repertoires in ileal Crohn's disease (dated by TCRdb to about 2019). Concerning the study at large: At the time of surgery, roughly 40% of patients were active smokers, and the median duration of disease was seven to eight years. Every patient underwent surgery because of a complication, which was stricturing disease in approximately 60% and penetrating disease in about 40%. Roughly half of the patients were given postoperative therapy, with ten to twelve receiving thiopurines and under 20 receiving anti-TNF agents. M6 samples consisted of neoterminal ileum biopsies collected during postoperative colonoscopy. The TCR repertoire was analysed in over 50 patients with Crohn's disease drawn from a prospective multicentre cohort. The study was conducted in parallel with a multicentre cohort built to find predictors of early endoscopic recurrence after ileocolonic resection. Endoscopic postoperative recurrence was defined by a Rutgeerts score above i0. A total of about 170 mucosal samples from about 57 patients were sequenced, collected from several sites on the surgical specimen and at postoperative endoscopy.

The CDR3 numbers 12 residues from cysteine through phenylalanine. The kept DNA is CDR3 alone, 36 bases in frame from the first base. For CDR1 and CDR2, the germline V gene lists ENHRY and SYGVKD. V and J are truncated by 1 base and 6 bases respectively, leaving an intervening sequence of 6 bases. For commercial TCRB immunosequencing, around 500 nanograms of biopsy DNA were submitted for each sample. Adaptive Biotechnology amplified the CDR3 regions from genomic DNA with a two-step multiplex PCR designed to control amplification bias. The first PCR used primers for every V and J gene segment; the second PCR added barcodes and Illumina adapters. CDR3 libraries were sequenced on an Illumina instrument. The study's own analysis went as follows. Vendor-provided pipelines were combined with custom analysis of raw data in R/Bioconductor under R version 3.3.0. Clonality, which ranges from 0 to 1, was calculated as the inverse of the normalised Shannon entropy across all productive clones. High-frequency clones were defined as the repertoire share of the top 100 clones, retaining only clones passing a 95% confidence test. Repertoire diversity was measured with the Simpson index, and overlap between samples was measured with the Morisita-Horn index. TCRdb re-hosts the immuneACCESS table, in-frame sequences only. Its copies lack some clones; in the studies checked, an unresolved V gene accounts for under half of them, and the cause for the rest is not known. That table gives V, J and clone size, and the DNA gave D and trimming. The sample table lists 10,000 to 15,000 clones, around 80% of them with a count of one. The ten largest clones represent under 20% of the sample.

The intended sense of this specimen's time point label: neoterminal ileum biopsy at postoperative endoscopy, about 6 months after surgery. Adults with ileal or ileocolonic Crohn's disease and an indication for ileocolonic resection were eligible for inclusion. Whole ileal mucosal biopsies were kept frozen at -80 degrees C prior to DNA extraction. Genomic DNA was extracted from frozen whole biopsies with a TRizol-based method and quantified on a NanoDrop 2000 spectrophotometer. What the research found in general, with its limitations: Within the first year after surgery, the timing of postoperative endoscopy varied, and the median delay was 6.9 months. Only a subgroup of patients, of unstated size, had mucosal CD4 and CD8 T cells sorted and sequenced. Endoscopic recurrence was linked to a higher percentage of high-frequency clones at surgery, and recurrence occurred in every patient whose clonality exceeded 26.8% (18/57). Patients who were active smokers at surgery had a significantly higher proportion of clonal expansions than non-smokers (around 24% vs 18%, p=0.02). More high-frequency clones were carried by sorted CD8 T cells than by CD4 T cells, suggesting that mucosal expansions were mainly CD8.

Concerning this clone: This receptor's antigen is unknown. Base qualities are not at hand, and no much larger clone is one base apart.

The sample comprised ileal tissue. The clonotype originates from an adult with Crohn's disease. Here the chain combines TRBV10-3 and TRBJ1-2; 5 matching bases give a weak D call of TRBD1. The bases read TGTGCCATCAGTGAGTGGGGGGATGGCTACACCTTC. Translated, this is CAISEWGDGYTF.